Shown below are 21 T cell receptor beta chains from a single sample sequenced in a study of cytomegalovirus exposure and HLA in healthy donors. 13 Jbeta primers and 60 Vbeta primers were used for the PCR. The data were produced by immunoSEQ multiplex PCR, yet TCRdb's version contains in-frame clones alone and is incomplete. The sample records some 180,000 clones, roughly four fifths being singletons. The specimen sequenced was PBMCs. The origin of the receptors is a man aged 35 to 55 in good health and CMV-seropositive.

The chain has TRBV5-1 and TRBJ1-5, with D perhaps TRBD1 (5 bases). Trimming stripped 2 bases from V and 1 base from J, with 10 bases between. Per germline, CDR1 SGHRS and CDR2 YFSETQ. The CDR3 contains 15 residues. The CDR3 DNA sequence: TGCGCCAGCAGCTTCGGGGGACTAAGCAATCAGCCCCAGCATTTT. Translated, it gives CASSFGGLSNQPQHF.

The chain uses TRBV29-1 and TRBJ1-1; TRBD1 matches at 7 bases. Germline V gene sequence: CDR1 SQVTM, CDR2 ANQGSEA. There are 13 residues in the CDR3. Trimming at V came to 6 bases and at J to 4 bases, leaving 8 bases not matched to a gene. The CDR3 here is CSVATGSGTEAFF. CDR3 sequence (DNA): TGCAGCGTAGCGACAGGGTCCGGCACTGAAGCTTTCTTT.

The chain joins TRBV27 to TRBJ1-1; TRBD1 matches at 8 bases. CDR1 and CDR2 (germline): MNHEY, SMNVEV (reference sequence). V dropped 8 bases and J dropped 1; count of bases not matched to a gene: 9. The CDR3 has 15 amino acids. DNA of the CDR3: TGTGCCAGCGTCCCAGGGGGCCGCCCGAACACTGAAGCTTTCTTT. As protein: CASVPGGRPNTEAFF.

Only one count was recorded for this clone. The rearrangement joins TRBV5-1 to TRBJ1-2, with D uncertain. Trimming removed 4 bases from V and 4 bases from J, with 14 bases in between. Germline assignment: CDR1 SGHRS and CDR2 YFSETQ. The CDR3 runs to 14 residues. The CDR3 coding sequence is TGCGCCAGCAGCGAGACCGGACGGGGCTATGGCTACACCTTC. Protein product: CASSETGRGYGYTF. Filled out from reference TRBV5-1 and TRBJ1-2, the complete variable domain reads KAGVTQTPRYLIKTRGQQVTLSCSPISGHRSVSWYQQTPGQGLQFLFEYFSETQRNKGNFPGRFSGRQFSNSRSEMNVSTLELGDSALYLCASSETGRGYGYTFGSGTRLTVV.

The chain recombines TRBV7-2 with TRBJ2-7; D is undetermined. The CDR3 spans 13 residues. Deletions cut 0 bases from V and 2 bases from J, with 5 bases between. Germline CDR1 SGHTA, CDR2 FQGNSA. DNA for the CDR3: TGTGCCAGCAGCTTAGCTGGCCCCTACGAGCAGTACTTC. Translated: CASSLAGPYEQYF. Full variable domain (missing parts from reference TRBV7-2 and TRBJ2-7): GAGVSQSPSNKVTEKGKDVELRCDPISGHTALYWYRQSLGQGLEFLIYFQGNSAPDKSGLPSDRFSAERTGGSVSTLTIQRTQQEDSAVYLCASSLAGPYEQYFGPGTRLTVT.

The chain has TRBV4-1 and TRBJ2-3; D perhaps matches TRBD2 (5 bases). V was cut by 3 bases and J by 5 bases, with 9 bases left in between. Germline V gene data show CDR1 as MGHRA and CDR2 as YSYEKL. This CDR3 is built from 13 residues. The DNA for the CDR3 is TGCGCCAGCAGCCAGGTACTAGGAGATACGCAGTATTTT. The encoded protein is CASSQVLGDTQYF.

The chain combines TRBV2 with TRBJ2-2; 9 bases are a match to TRBD2. The CDR3 is made up of 12 amino acids. The J segment lost 5 bases and the V segment lost 10 bases, leaving 2 bases of the junction unmatched. Germline V gene sequence: CDR1 SNHLY, CDR2 FYNNEI. In nucleotides, the CDR3 is TGTGCCAAGCGGGGGGATACCGGGGAGCTGTTTTTT. Protein product: CAKRGDTGELFF.

This clone showed up just a few times. The chain uses TRBV7-6 and TRBJ2-3, with no clear D. The length of the CDR3 is 13 residues. V was cut by 5 bases and J by 0 bases, with 6 bases left in between. The germline V gene encodes CDR1 SGHVS and CDR2 FNYEAQ. DNA for the CDR3: TGTGCCAGCAGCCCCGAGAGCACAGATACGCAGTATTTT. Translating gives CASSPESTDTQYF.

In its sample, this clone was seen once. The CDR3 DNA reads as TGTGCCAGCACCAGGACAGGGCCCCTCGAGCAGTACTTC. It yields the protein CASTRTGPLEQYF. V is TRBV2 and J is TRBJ2-7; 8 nucleotides line up with TRBD1. This CDR3 has 13 amino acids. V dropped 7 bases and J dropped 6; count of bases not matched to a gene: 8. Germline CDR1 SNHLY, CDR2 FYNNEI.

This clone occurred a few times. This chain connects TRBV11-2 to TRBJ2-5; a possible D gene is TRBD2 (7 bases). The end of the DNA aligns better with TRBJ2-7, so the J call may be wrong. Germline lookup yields CDR1 SGHAT and CDR2 FQNNGV. This CDR3 region has 16 residues. CDR3 sequence (DNA): TGTGCCAGCAGCTTAGATGGAGGGGGGGCCTCCTACGAGCAGTACTTC. It specifies CASSLDGGGASYEQYF.

The chain employs TRBV11-2 and TRBJ2-7; no firm D call. The CDR3 loop spans 15 amino acids. Per germline, CDR1 SGHAT and CDR2 FQNNGV. V lost 5 bases, J lost 6 bases, and 20 bases lay in between. DNA for the CDR3: TGTGCCAGCAGCACGCACGCTCAACGAGCTGGCGAGCAGTACTTC. Translated: CASSTHAQRAGEQYF.

J is TRBJ1-6 and V is TRBV7-8; D remains ambiguous. This CDR3 has 15 residues. Trimming removed 8 bases from V and 0 bases from J, with 11 bases in between. In germline, CDR1 is SGHVS, CDR2 FQNEAQ. CDR3 bases: TGTGCCAGCGCGAGGGATCCCTCCTATAATTCACCCCTCCACTTT. Its protein is CASARDPSYNSPLHF. The entire variable domain, with the rest obtained from reference TRBV7-8 and TRBJ1-6, is as follows: GAGVSQSPRYKVAKRGQDVALRCDPISGHVSLFWYQQALGQGPEFLTYFQNEAQLDKSGLPSDRFFAERPEGSVSTLKIQRTQQEDSAVYLCASARDPSYNSPLHFGNGTRLTVT.

The chain joins TRBV28 to TRBJ2-5, with a possible D match to TRBD2 (5 bases). The CDR3 length is 16 residues. Trimming stripped 5 bases from V and 1 base from J, with 17 bases between. Germline CDR1 MDHEN, CDR2 SYDVKM. Written as DNA, the CDR3 is TGTGCCAGCAGTCGTCCCGGACTGGCACCCCAAGAGACCCAGTACTTC. Translated: CASSRPGLAPQETQYF.

The CDR3 is CASSVAADSYEQYF. The CDR3 DNA follows: TGTGCCAGCAGCGTAGCGGCGGACTCCTACGAGCAGTACTTC. The chain combines TRBV9 with TRBJ2-7, with D uncertain. Germline assignment: CDR1 SGDLS and CDR2 YYNGEE. The V gene lost 0 bases and the J gene lost 0 bases, with 7 bases spanning the gap. This CDR3 has 14 amino acids.

This sequence joins TRBV6-1 and TRBJ1-5; 8 positions match TRBD1. Germline CDR1 is MNHNS and CDR2 is SASEGT. The CDR3 contains 17 residues. Trimming removed 4 bases from V and 2 bases from J; junction bases left unmatched: 10. This CDR3 is CASSALDRGRGNQPQHF. DNA of the CDR3: TGTGCCAGCAGTGCACTTGACAGGGGAAGGGGCAATCAGCCCCAGCATTTT.

This chain uses TRBV27 with TRBJ2-7, with TRBD2 identical over 12 bases. V shed 6 bases and J 2 bases; nucleotides not matched to a gene: 17. The CDR3 contains 19 residues. The V gene's germline CDR1 is MNHEY and CDR2 SMNVEV (reference sequence). CDR3 residues: CASSLSGLAGRAIPYEQYF. The CDR3 bases are TGTGCCAGCAGCCTCTCCGGACTAGCGGGACGAGCAATCCCCTACGAGCAGTACTTC.

CDR3 protein: CASSMRTGVYGYTF. As DNA, the CDR3 is TGTGCCAGTAGTATGAGGACAGGTGTCTATGGCTACACCTTC. The chain has TRBV19 and TRBJ1-2; TRBD1 matches at 7 bases. The CDR3 consists of 14 residues. V trimming: 3 bases; J trimming: 4 bases; junction bases outside the gene matches: 5. Germline V gene lookup returns CDR1 LNHDA and CDR2 SQIVND (reference sequence).

The V and J genes are TRBV5-1 and TRBJ2-2; 7 nucleotides align to TRBD1. The germline CDR1 and CDR2 sequences are SGHRS and YFSETQ. Trimming at V came to 2 bases and at J to 2 bases, leaving 6 bases not matched to a gene. The length of the CDR3 is 16 residues. The CDR3 region is CASSFPDRLNTGELFF. The CDR3 nucleotides are TGCGCCAGCAGCTTCCCGGACAGGTTAAACACCGGGGAGCTGTTTTTT.

The rearrangement uses TRBV10-3 and TRBJ1-5, with TRBD1 as a possible D gene (6 bases). The CDR3 is 15 residues long. The V gene lost 2 bases and the J gene lost 7 bases, with 15 bases spanning the gap. Germline V gene data show CDR1 as ENHRY and CDR2 as SYGVKD. The CDR3 reads CAISEGAQGTQPQHF. DNA for the CDR3: TGTGCCATCAGTGAGGGGGCACAGGGCACCCAGCCCCAGCATTTT.

The V gene is TRBV28, the J gene TRBJ2-7, with D tentatively TRBD1 (5 bases). Germline CDR1 MDHEN, CDR2 SYDVKM. CDR3 length equals 16 residues. The V and J ends lost 1 base and 6 bases respectively, with 19 bases between them. This CDR3 reads CASSLFPRGRDGEQYF. The CDR3, as DNA: TGTGCCAGCAGTTTATTTCCCCGAGGCAGGGATGGCGAGCAGTACTTC.

This clone was seen more than once but under ten times. The rearrangement uses TRBV19 and TRBJ2-3, with 7 bases that match TRBD1. The CDR3 is 17 amino acids. Unmatched junction bases numbered 12, after V lost 1 base and J lost 5 bases. From germline, CDR1 is LNHDA and CDR2 SQIVND (reference sequence). In DNA, the CDR3 is TGTGCCAGTAGTATAGGAGGGGGACAGAGTATGGGAGATACGCAGTATTTT. This translates into CASSIGGGQSMGDTQYF.